These 13 T cell receptor beta chains came from one sample sequenced in a study of immune cell composition in non-small cell lung cancer. The protocol was immunoSEQ multiplex PCR, while the TCRdb copy is restricted to in-frame clones and leaves out a portion. This table holds some 2,000 clones, about four fifths found once. Sequences were obtained from lung tumor tissue. The origin of the receptors is a human donor with non-small cell lung cancer.

V and J are TRBV19 and TRBJ1-1, with 8 bases that match TRBD1. The V segment lost 6 bases and the J segment 2 bases; nucleotides outside the gene matches: 11. This CDR3 contains 16 residues. Germline CDR1 is LNHDA and CDR2 is SQIVND (reference sequence). CDR3 in amino acids: CASSFRTGGENTEAFF. In DNA, the CDR3 is TGTGCCAGTAGCTTCCGCACAGGGGGAGAAAACACTGAAGCTTTCTTT.

The chain links TRBV4-2 to TRBJ2-1, with TRBD2 identical over 14 bases. J gave up 14 bases and V 3 bases, and 6 bases lay outside the gene matches. CDR1 and CDR2 from the germline V gene are LGHNA and YNFKEQ. This CDR3 has 14 residues. The CDR3 sequence is CASSQGLAGEREFF. CDR3 sequence (DNA): TGTGCCAGCAGCCAGGGACTAGCGGGAGAAAGGGAGTTCTTC.

This clone has a handful of counts. The chain joins TRBV14 to TRBJ1-6, with 9 nucleotides matching TRBD1. CDR1 is SGHDN, CDR2 FVKESK, per germline. V was clipped by 5 bases and J by 9 bases; unmatched bases: 2. The CDR3 runs to 13 residues. Here the CDR3 reads CASSGTGFSPLHF. The CDR3 DNA sequence: TGTGCCAGCAGCGGGACAGGGTTTTCACCCCTCCACTTT.

The CDR3 DNA follows: TGTGCCAGCAGCCAACTAGCGGGAGGGTTCTACGAGCAGTACTTC. Protein product: CASSQLAGGFYEQYF. This chain joins TRBV5-5 and TRBJ2-7, with 13 bases that match TRBD2. Germline CDR1 is SGHKS and CDR2 is YYEKEE (reference sequence). Unmatched junction bases numbered 4, after V lost 4 bases and J lost 3 bases. The CDR3 is 15 residues long.

This clone was counted between two and nine times. The chain joins TRBV6-9 to TRBJ1-1; D gene unclear. The V gene's germline CDR1 is MNHGY and CDR2 SVAAGI. V lost 5 bases and J 1 base, leaving 14 bases between the germline ends. The CDR3 is 15 amino acids. The CDR3 spells CASSEARAPNTEAFF. CDR3 nucleotide sequence: TGTGCCAGCAGTGAGGCTCGAGCGCCGAACACTGAAGCTTTCTTT.

The CDR3 DNA reads as TGTGCCAGCAGCCCGGACCTGGGGGGTCAGCCCCAGCATTTT. This gives the protein CASSPDLGGQPQHF. This sequence joins TRBV7-2 and TRBJ1-5; the D gene is possibly TRBD1 (5 bases). Trimming took 5 bases from V and 6 from J, leaving 14 bases between them. CDR3 size: 14 residues. In germline, CDR1 is SGHTA, CDR2 FQGNSA. The complete variable domain, with remaining parts taken from reference TRBV7-2 and TRBJ1-5, reads GAGVSQSPSNKVTEKGKDVELRCDPISGHTALYWYRQSLGQGLEFLIYFQGNSAPDKSGLPSDRFSAERTGGSVSTLTIQRTQQEDSAVYLCASSPDLGGQPQHFGDGTRLSIL.

V and J are TRBV4-2 and TRBJ1-1; D is possibly TRBD1 (6 bases). The V gene lost 0 bases and the J gene lost 4 bases, with 15 bases spanning the gap. Germline V gives CDR1 LGHNA, CDR2 YNFKEQ. The CDR3 sequence is 16 residues long. In nucleotides, the CDR3 is TGTGCCAGCAGCCAAGAACAGGGCCGCTTGGTCACTGAAGCTTTCTTT. Encoded protein: CASSQEQGRLVTEAFF.

The J gene is TRBJ2-3, the V gene TRBV4-1, with D tentatively TRBD2 (6 bases). Trimming pared 0 bases from V and 5 bases from J, leaving 18 bases between. The CDR3 is 17 residues long. CDR1 is MGHRA, CDR2 YSYEKL, per germline. CDR3 bases: TGCGCCAGCAGCCAAGAGACTGGGCGGGGAGTTCGAGATACGCAGTATTTT. Encoded protein: CASSQETGRGVRDTQYF.

This clone occurred once. V is TRBV1 and J is TRBJ2-7; whether TRBD2, the table's D call, matches the DNA was not checked. TRBV1 is termed a pseudogene. This CDR3 is built from 16 residues. The CDR3 spells CTSSQDLLAGVYEQYF. CDR3 in DNA: TGCACCAGCAGCCAAGATCTTCTAGCGGGAGTGTACGAGCAGTACTTC.

The rearrangement links TRBV6-5 to TRBJ2-2, with D possibly being TRBD2 (5 bases). With 2 bases removed from V and 9 bases from J, the gap between germline ends came to 16 bases. The CDR3 has 15 amino acids. Germline CDR1 and CDR2: MNHEY and SVGAGI. The DNA for the CDR3 is TGTGCCAGCAGTTACGAGCTAGCCACTCGCCGGGAGCTGTTTTTT. Translated: CASSYELATRRELFF.

For the CDR3, the DNA is TGCGCCAGCAGCCAAGATGGTGCTAGTGGCGAGACCCAGTACTTC. This sequence encodes CASSQDGASGETQYF. The chain uses TRBV4-3 and TRBJ2-5; D is unclear. The ends were cut back, 0 bases at V and 5 bases at J, with 13 bases in the middle. The germline V gene encodes CDR1 LGHNA and CDR2 YSLEER. The CDR3 consists of 15 residues.

This clone was seen a handful of times. The rearrangement links TRBV15 to TRBJ2-7; possible D gene TRBD1, 5 bases. The CDR3 is 15 amino acids. In germline, CDR1 is LNHNV, CDR2 YYDKDF (reference sequence). With 3 bases removed from V and 0 bases from J, the gap between germline ends came to 12 bases. CDR3 DNA: TGTGCCACCAGCAGGGGGCAGGGAAGCTCCTACGAGCAGTACTTC. Translation: CATSRGQGSSYEQYF.

The table lists this clone with a count of one. The chain has TRBV29-1 and TRBJ2-2, with TRBD1 as a possible D gene (6 bases). CDR1 SQVTM and CDR2 ANQGSEA come from the germline V gene. With 7 bases removed from V and 1 base from J, the gap between germline ends came to 13 bases. The CDR3 totals 14 residues. Written as DNA, the CDR3 is TGCAGCGCCCAAAGGACAGTGAACACCGGGGAGCTGTTTTTT. As protein: CSAQRTVNTGELFF.